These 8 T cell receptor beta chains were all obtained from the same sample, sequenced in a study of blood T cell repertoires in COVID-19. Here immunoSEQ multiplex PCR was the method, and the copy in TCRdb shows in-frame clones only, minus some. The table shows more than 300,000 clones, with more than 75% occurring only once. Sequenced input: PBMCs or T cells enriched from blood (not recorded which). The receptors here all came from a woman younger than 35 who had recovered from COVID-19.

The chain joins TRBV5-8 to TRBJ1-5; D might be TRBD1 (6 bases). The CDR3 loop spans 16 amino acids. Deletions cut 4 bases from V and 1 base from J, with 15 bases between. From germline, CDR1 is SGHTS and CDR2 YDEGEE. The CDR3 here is CASSAHGTGSNQPQHF. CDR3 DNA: TGTGCCAGCAGCGCACACGGTACAGGGAGCAATCAGCCCCAGCATTTT.

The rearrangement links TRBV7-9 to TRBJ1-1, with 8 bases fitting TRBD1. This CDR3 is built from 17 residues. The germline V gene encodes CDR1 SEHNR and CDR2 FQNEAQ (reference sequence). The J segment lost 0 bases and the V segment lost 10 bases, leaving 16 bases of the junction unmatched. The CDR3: CAISVGQGAVLNTEAFF. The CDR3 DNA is TGTGCCATCTCGGTGGGGCAGGGGGCGGTTCTGAACACTGAAGCTTTCTTT.

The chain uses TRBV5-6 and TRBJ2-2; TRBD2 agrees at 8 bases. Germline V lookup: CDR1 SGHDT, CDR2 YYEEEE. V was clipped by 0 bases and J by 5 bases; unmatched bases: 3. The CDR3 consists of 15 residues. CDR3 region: CASSLGLAYTGELFF. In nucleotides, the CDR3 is TGTGCCAGCAGCTTGGGACTAGCGTATACCGGGGAGCTGTTTTTT. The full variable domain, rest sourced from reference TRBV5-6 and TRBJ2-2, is DAGVTQSPTHLIKTRGQQVTLRCSPKSGHDTVSWYQQALGQGPQFIFQYYEEEERQRGNFPDRFSGHQFPNYSSELNVNALLLGDSALYLCASSLGLAYTGELFFGEGSRLTVL.

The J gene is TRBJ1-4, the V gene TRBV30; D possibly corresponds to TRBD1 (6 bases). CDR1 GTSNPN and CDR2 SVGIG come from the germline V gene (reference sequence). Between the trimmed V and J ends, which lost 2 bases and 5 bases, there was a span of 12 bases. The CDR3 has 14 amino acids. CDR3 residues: CAWSQDSLNEKLFF. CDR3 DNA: TGTGCCTGGAGTCAGGACAGCCTCAATGAAAAACTGTTTTTT. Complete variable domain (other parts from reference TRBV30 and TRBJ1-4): SQTIHQWPATLVQPVGSPLSLECTVEGTSNPNLYWYRQAAGRGLQLLFYSVGIGQISSEVPQNLSASRPQDRQFILSSKKLLLSDSGFYLCAWSQDSLNEKLFFGSGTQLSVL.

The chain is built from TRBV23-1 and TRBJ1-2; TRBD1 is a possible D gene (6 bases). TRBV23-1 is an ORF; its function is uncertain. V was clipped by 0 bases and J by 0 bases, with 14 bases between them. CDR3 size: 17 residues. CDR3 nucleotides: TGCGCCAGCAGTCAATCCGCCAACAGGGAAACTAACTATGGCTACACCTTC. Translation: CASSQSANRETNYGYTF.

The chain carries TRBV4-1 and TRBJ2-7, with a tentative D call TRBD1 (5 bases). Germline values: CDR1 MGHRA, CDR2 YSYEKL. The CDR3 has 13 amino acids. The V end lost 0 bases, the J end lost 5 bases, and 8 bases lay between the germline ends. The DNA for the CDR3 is TGCGCCAGCAGCCAAGACCCAGGGCACGAGCAGTACTTC. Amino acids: CASSQDPGHEQYF.

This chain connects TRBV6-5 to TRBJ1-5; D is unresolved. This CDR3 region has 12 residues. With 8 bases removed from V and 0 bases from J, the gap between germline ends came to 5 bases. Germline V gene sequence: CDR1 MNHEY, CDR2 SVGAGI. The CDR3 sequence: CASGRSNQPQHF. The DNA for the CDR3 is TGTGCCAGCGGGCGTAGCAATCAGCCCCAGCATTTT.

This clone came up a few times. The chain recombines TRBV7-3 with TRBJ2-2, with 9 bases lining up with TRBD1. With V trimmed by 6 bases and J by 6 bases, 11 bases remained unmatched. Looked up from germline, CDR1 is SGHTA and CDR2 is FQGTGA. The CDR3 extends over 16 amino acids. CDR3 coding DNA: TGTGCCAGCAGATTGGGACAGGGAAAGGGACCCGGGGAGCTGTTTTTT. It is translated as CASRLGQGKGPGELFF.